This T cell receptor (beta chain) was documented in a study of radiotherapy plus CTLA-4 blockade in lung cancer. Study details: Objective responses emerged in around a sixth of patients, and 30% to 40% attained disease control. General study findings and limits: Response, reportedly, was best predicted by interferon-beta along with early blood T cell clone dynamics. Tumor-origin TCR clones grew in blood after radiotherapy plus ipilimumab.

Ipilimumab CTLA-4 blockade and focal radiation were given to patients with chemo-refractory metastatic non-small-cell lung cancer. Measured with immunoSEQ multiplex PCR; TCRdb has only the in-frame clones, and not every one. This table has a few thousand clones, about four fifths appearing once. In germline, CDR1 is SGHRS, CDR2 YFSETQ. Trimming stripped 4 bases from V and 2 bases from J, with 18 bases between. The CDR3 consists of 17 residues. With respect to this clone: The antigen remains undetermined.

The genes are TRBV5-1 and TRBJ1-4, with a possible D match to TRBD1 (5 bases). The sample in question was tumor tissue, obtained from a patient treated with radiotherapy plus ipilimumab. The TCR sequence derives from a human donor with non-small cell lung cancer that progressed on radiotherapy plus ipilimumab. CDR3 loop: CASSGSVDSGTNEKLFF. The CDR3 DNA is TGCGCCAGCAGCGGATCAGTAGACTCAGGGACTAATGAAAAACTGTTTTTT.